The clone carrying this T cell receptor beta chain occurred once. This sample is part of a study of blood T cells in healthy people across ages. The CDR3 loop spans 19 amino acids. Unmatched junction bases numbered 21, after V lost 3 bases and J lost 11 bases. CDR1 SGDLS and CDR2 YYNGEE come from the germline V gene. Next came a second PCR, run for about 6 to 11 cycles, which used a sample-barcoded 5' primer along with a J-beta primer mix. TCRdb recomputed calls from the 5' RACE reads with MiXCR, one row per CDR3 protein. The table shows some 1.5 million distinct CDR3 sequences, with 28% occurring only once.

Sequencing input: blood. The V call is TRBV9, the J call TRBJ2-3; TRBD2 agrees at 13 bases. The clonotype originates from a woman aged 30 to 39 in good health. CDR3 DNA: TGTGCCAGCAGCGATCGTAGGGGGGCCGGACTAGCGGGAGTAAATGAGCAGTATTTT. Its protein product is CASSDRRGAGLAGVNEQYF.